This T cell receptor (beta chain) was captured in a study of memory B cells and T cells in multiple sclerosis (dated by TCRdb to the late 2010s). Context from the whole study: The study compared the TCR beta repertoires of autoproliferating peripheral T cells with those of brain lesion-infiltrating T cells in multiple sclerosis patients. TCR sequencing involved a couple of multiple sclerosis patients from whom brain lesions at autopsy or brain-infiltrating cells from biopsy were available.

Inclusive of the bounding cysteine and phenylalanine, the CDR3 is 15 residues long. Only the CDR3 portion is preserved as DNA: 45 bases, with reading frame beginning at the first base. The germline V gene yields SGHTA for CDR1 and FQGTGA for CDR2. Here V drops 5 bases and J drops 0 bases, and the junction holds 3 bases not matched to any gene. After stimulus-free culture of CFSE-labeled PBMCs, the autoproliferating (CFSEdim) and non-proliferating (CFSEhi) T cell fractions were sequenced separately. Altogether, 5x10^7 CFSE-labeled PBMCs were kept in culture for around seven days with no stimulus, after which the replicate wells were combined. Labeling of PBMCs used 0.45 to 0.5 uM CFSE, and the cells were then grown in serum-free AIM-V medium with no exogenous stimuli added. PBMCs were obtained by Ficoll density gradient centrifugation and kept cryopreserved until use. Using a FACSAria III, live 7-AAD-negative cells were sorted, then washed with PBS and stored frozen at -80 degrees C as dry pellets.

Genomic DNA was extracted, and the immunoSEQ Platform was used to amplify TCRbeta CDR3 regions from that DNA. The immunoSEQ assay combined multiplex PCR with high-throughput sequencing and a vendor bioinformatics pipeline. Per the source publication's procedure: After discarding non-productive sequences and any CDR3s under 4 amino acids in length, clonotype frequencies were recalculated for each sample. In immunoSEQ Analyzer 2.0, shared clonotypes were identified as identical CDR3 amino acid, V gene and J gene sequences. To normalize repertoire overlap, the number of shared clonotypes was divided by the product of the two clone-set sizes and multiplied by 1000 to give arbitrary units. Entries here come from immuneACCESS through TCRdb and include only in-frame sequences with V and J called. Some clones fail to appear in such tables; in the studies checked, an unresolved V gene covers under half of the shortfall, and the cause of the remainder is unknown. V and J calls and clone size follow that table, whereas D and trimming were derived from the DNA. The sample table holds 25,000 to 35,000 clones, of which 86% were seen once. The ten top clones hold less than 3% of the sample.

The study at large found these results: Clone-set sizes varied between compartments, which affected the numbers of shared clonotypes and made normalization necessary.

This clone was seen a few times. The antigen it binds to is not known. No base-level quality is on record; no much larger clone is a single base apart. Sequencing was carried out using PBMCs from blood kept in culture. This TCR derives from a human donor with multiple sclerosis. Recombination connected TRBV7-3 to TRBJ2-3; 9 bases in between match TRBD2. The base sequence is TGTGCCAGCAGCCGGACTAGCGAGAGCACAGATACGCAGTATTTT. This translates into CASSRTSESTDTQYF.